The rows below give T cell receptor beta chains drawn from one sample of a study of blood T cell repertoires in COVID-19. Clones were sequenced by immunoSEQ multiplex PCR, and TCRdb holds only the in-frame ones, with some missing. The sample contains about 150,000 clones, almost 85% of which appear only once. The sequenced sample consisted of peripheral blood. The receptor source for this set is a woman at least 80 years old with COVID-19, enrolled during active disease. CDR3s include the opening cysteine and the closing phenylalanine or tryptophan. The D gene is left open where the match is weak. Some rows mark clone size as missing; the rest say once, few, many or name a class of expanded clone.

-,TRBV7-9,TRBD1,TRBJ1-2,TGTGCCAGCAGCCAGGGGGGCGGTAACTATGGCTACACCTTC,CASSQGGGNYGYTF
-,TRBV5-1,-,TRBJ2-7,TGCGCCAGCAGCTTGGCCGTGACAGACGAGCAGTACTTC,CASSLAVTDEQYF
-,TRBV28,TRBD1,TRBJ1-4,TGTGCCAGCGGGGGGACAGGGAGTGGGGAAAAACTGTTTTTT,CASGGTGSGEKLFF
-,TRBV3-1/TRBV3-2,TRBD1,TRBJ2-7,TGTGCCAGCAGAGGACAGGCCTACGAGCAGTACTTC,CASRGQAYEQYF
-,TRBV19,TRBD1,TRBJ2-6,TGTGCCAGTAGTAGGGTACAGGGGGCCGATGGGGCCAACGTCCTGACTTTC,CASSRVQGADGANVLTF
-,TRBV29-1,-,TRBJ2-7,TGCAGCGTTGAGGAGGGCCCCTACGAGCAGTACTTC,CSVEEGPYEQYF
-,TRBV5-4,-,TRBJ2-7,TGTGCCAGCAGCTTGGGAGCAGGCTTCTCCTACGAGCAGTACTTC,CASSLGAGFSYEQYF
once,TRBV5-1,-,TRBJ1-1,TGCGCCAGCAGCTTGGCGCATTTTCCAGGCGATTTCTTTAGCACTGAAGCTTTCTTT,CASSLAHFPGDFFSTEAFF
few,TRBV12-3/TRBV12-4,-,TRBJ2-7,TGTGCCAGCAGTTTAGGAGTGGGAGTCCCGTACTTC,CASSLGVGVPYF
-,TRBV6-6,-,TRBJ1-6,TGTGCCAGCAGTTACCTGAATTCACCCCTCCACTTT,CASSYLNSPLHF
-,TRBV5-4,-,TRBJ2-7,TGTGCCAGCTCCTCTACTTTCCCCTACGAGCAGTACTTC,CASSSTFPYEQYF
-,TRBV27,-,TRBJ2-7,TGTGCCAGCAAACTGAGACAGGTGTCCTACGAGCAGTACTTC,CASKLRQVSYEQYF
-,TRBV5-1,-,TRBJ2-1,TGCGCCAGCAGCTTAATGGGCGGGGAGGTAGGTGAGCAGTTCTTC,CASSLMGGEVGEQFF
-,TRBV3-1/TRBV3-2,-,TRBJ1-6,TGTGCCAGCAGCCTTGAGCTGGGCAGTTTTGAGAATTCACCCCTCCACTTT,CASSLELGSFENSPLHF
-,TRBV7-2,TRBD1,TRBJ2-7,TGTGCCAGCAGCTTAGGGACAGGGACGTTTTACGAGCAGTACTTC,CASSLGTGTFYEQYF
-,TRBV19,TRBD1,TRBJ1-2,TGTGCCAGTAGTATGGCGGGGACAGCCAACTATGGCTACACCTTC,CASSMAGTANYGYTF
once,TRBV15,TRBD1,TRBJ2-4,TGTGCCACCAGCAGAGAGCGGGGGACAGGGAACATTCAGTACTTC,CATSRERGTGNIQYF
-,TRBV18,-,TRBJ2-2,TGTGCCAGCTCACCCCCGCGGGGCGAAAGCACCGGGGAGCTGTTTTTT,CASSPPRGESTGELFF
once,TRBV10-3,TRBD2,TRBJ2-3,TGTGCCATCAGTCGACTAGCGGGGCTGAGCACAGATACGCAGTATTTT,CAISRLAGLSTDTQYF
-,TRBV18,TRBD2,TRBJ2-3,TGTGCCAGCTCACCACTAGCTAGCGGGAGCCCAGATACGCAGTATTTT,CASSPLASGSPDTQYF
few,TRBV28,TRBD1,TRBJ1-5,TGTGCCAGCAGTTCCCCAGGGGGCCCGAGTCAGCCCCAGCATTTT,CASSSPGGPSQPQHF
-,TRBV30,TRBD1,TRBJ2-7,TGTGCCTGGAGTTTTGGACAGGGCCGCTCCTACGAGCAGTACTTC,CAWSFGQGRSYEQYF
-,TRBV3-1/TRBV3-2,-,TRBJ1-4,TGTGCCAGCAGCCGCGGGGCGGTTAATGAAAAACTGTTTTTT,CASSRGAVNEKLFF
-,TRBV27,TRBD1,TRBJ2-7,TGTGCCAGCAGTTCCAGGACAGGTCTCTCCTACGAGCAGTACTTC,CASSSRTGLSYEQYF
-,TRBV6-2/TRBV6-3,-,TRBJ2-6,TGTGCCAGCAGTTACTTTGGGAGCGGCGGGGCCAACGTCCTGACTTTC,CASSYFGSGGANVLTF
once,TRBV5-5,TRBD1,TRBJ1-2,TGTGCCAGCAGCTTGAGACAGGGGGCAAACTATGGCTACACCTTC,CASSLRQGANYGYTF
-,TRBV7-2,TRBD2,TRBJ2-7,TGTGCCAGCAGCTTGGCTAGCGGACCCTACGAGCAGTACTTC,CASSLASGPYEQYF
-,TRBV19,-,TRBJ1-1,TGTGCCAGTACCATGGACGGGGAGAACACTGAAGCTTTCTTT,CASTMDGENTEAFF
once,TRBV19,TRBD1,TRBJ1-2,TGTGCCAGTAGTTCAGGGACAGGGACATATGGCTACACCTTC,CASSSGTGTYGYTF
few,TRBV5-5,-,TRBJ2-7,TGTGCCAGCAGCCAAACAGGGTTGGGGCTCGAGCAGTACTTC,CASSQTGLGLEQYF
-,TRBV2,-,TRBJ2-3,TGTGCCAGCGTCCGGGAGAGCACAGATACGCAGTATTTT,CASVRESTDTQYF
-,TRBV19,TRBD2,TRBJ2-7,TGTGCCAGTAGTGGCGGTTCACTAGCGCAATCCTACGAGCAGTACTTC,CASSGGSLAQSYEQYF
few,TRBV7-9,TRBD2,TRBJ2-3,TGTGCCAGCAGCGTTAGCGGGGGCACAGATACGCAGTATTTT,CASSVSGGTDTQYF
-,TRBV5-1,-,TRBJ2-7,TGCGCCAGCTCCTGGGCGGCAGGGGGGCTCAAACACGAGCAGTACTTC,CASSWAAGGLKHEQYF
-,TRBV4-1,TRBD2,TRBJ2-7,TGCGCCAGCAGCCAAGAAAGACTAGCGGGAGGCGAGCAGTACTTC,CASSQERLAGGEQYF
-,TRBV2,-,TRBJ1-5,TGTGCCAGCTCAAGGGAGGGACAGCCCCAGCATTTT,CASSREGQPQHF